Described below is a single T cell receptor beta chain sequence and its context. This CDR3 is built from 17 residues. CDR1 is GTSNPN and CDR2 is SVGIG in the germline V gene (reference sequence). Trimming took 2 bases from V and 1 from J, leaving 15 bases between them. The data belong to a study of blood T cell repertoires in COVID-19. Here immunoSEQ multiplex PCR was the method, and the copy in TCRdb shows in-frame clones only, minus some. This table has 250,000 to 300,000 clones, roughly 87% appearing once. The source of this sequence is a young woman who had recovered from COVID-19. The chain employs TRBV30 and TRBJ1-6, with a tentative D call TRBD1 (6 bases). The sequencing input was PBMCs or T cells enriched from blood (not recorded which). The CDR3 region is CAWSPTLGQSYNSPLHF. In nucleotides, the CDR3 is TGTGCCTGGAGTCCCACTCTTGGACAGTCCTATAATTCACCCCTCCACTTT.